The present entry profiles one T cell receptor (beta chain) with its context. Being one base from a much bigger clone, this may be a read error. A TCRbeta library incorporating unique molecular identifiers was prepared. In TCRdb, the PCR reads were re-called with MiXCR into one record per CDR3 protein. Of roughly 610,000 distinct CDR3 sequences listed, over 9.5% are singletons. This sample is part of a study of T-cell reconstitution after alpha-beta-depleted transplantation in children. The sequence was collected from a human donor who donated a stem cell graft to a child with acute myeloid leukemia. The source material was PBMCs from the stem cell graft donor, sampled from the stem cell graft.

CDR3 protein: CASSYSGYYGQYF. CDR3 nucleotides: TGTGCCAGCAGTTACTCCGGCTACTACGGGCAGTACTTC. V and J are TRBV6-5 and TRBJ2-7; unclear D gene. Germline CDR1 reads MNHEY; CDR2 reads SVGAGI. The CDR3 contains 13 residues.